Sequencing of this TCR beta chain was carried out in a study of shared clonotypes between healthy human individuals. The CDR3 length is 13 residues. Germline V gives CDR1 SGDLS, CDR2 YYNGEE. V was cut by 0 bases and J by 3 bases, with 7 bases left in between. Turning to this clone: This CDR3 is also generated by other DNA sequences in the sample.

Sequencing was performed with immunoSEQ multiplex PCR; in TCRdb, only in-frame clones are kept and a portion is missing. Of approximately 1.4 million clones listed, 95% to 99% were seen once; the top ten hold roughly 0.45%. The V gene is TRBV9, the J gene TRBJ2-7; possibly TRBD2 for D (5 bases). The source material was naive CD4+ T cells sorted from blood. Subset specified: CD45RA+ positively selected. This TCR derives from a man aged 30-40 years in good health. CDR3 nucleotide sequence: TGTGCCAGCAGCGTAGCTGGGAGCTACGAGCAGTACTTC. Its translation: CASSVAGSYEQYF.